The next 23 T cell receptor beta chains were all read from a single sample in a study of radiotherapy plus CTLA-4 blockade in lung cancer. Some clones are missing from TCRdb's copy, which holds only in-frame ones; the method was immunoSEQ multiplex PCR. The sample has some 120,000 clones, approximately 80% seen once. This sample comprised peripheral blood, obtained from a patient treated with radiotherapy plus ipilimumab. Receptors were obtained from a human donor with non-small cell lung cancer that progressed on radiotherapy plus ipilimumab. Some clones in this sample may be carry-over from other donors' samples.

The chain uses TRBV5-1 and TRBJ1-4; D is uncertain. The V and J ends lost 0 bases and 4 bases respectively, with 7 bases between them. There are 14 residues in the CDR3. Germline CDR1 and CDR2: SGHRS and YFSETQ. CDR3 region: CASSLEGINEKLFF. The CDR3, as DNA: TGCGCCAGCAGCTTGGAGGGCATTAATGAAAAACTGTTTTTT.

This clone has only a few counts. The J gene is TRBJ2-7, the V gene TRBV6-5, with D perhaps being TRBD1 or TRBD2 (5 bases each). The germline gives CDR1 MNHEY, CDR2 SVGAGI. V was clipped by 7 bases and J by 3 bases, with 13 bases between them. This CDR3 spans 13 amino acids. CDR3 protein: CASNKGTDYEQYF. DNA of the CDR3: TGTGCCAGCAATAAGGGGACCGACTACGAGCAGTACTTC.

The J gene is TRBJ2-5, the V gene TRBV13; TRBD1 or TRBD2 may be the D gene (5 bases each). The closer fit of TRBJ2-7 to the DNA end suggests the J call may be wrong. Per germline, CDR1 PRHDT and CDR2 FYEKMQ (reference sequence). The CDR3 covers 15 residues. The CDR3 spells CASSLTGDPSYEQYF. As DNA, the CDR3 is TGTGCCAGCAGCTTAACCGGGGACCCCTCCTACGAGCAGTACTTC.

CDR3 bases: TGCGCCAGCCAACCTGATCCTGGGCTAGGGGATGGCACCGGGGAGCTGTTTTTT. Translating gives CASQPDPGLGDGTGELFF. The chain has TRBV5-1 and TRBJ2-2, with a weak D call TRBD1 (5 bases). Trimming removed 7 bases at V and 4 bases at J, with 26 bases between. Germline V gives CDR1 SGHRS, CDR2 YFSETQ. There are 18 residues in the CDR3.

This clone turned up a few times. The V gene is TRBV4-3, the J gene TRBJ2-3, with D unclear. Trimming shortened V by 5 bases and J by 2 bases, and 8 bases separated the two germline ends. The germline gives CDR1 LGHNA, CDR2 YSLEER. CDR3 length: 13 residues. The CDR3 spells CASSVQNTDTQYF. CDR3 coding DNA: TGCGCCAGCAGCGTTCAAAACACAGATACGCAGTATTTT.

The chain is built from TRBV5-1 and TRBJ1-4; 8 bases agree with TRBD1. Per germline, CDR1 SGHRS and CDR2 YFSETQ. This CDR3 is built from 14 residues. V trimming: 4 bases; J trimming: 5 bases; junction bases outside the gene matches: 4. The DNA for the CDR3 is TGCGCCAGCAGCACGGGGACAGGCAATGAAAAACTGTTTTTT. Translation: CASSTGTGNEKLFF.

This clone was picked up one time. This sequence joins TRBV2 and TRBJ2-3; TRBD1 agrees at 11 bases. CDR1 is SNHLY and CDR2 is FYNNEI in the germline V gene. Unmatched junction bases numbered 5, after V lost 4 bases and J lost 8 bases. This CDR3 comprises 14 residues. CDR3 nucleotide sequence: TGTGCCAGCAGTGTGGGGGACAGGGGGGTTACGCAGTATTTT. Translating gives CASSVGDRGVTQYF.

This chain links TRBV2 with TRBJ1-5; D call uncertain. Germline V lookup: CDR1 SNHLY, CDR2 FYNNEI. Trimming cost V 2 bases and J 3 bases, with 11 bases left between them. This CDR3 has 15 amino acids. The CDR3 protein is CASSERAGPNQPQHF. The CDR3 DNA reads TGTGCCAGCAGTGAAAGGGCCGGCCCCAATCAGCCCCAGCATTTT.

The chain combines TRBV29-1 with TRBJ1-1; D not certain. There are 12 residues in the CDR3. Trimming shortened V by 4 bases and J by 1 base, and 7 bases separated the two germline ends. The V gene's germline CDR1 is SQVTM and CDR2 ANQGSEA. For the CDR3, the DNA is TGCAGCGTTGTGGAGTGGAACACTGAAGCTTTCTTT. It encodes CSVVEWNTEAFF.

Here the CDR3 reads CASSQGSRGTTGELFF. CDR3 nucleotides: TGTGCCAGCAGCCAGGGGTCGAGGGGAACTACCGGGGAGCTGTTTTTT. V is TRBV11-2 and J is TRBJ2-2; perhaps TRBD1 as D (6 bases). This CDR3 spans 16 amino acids. Germline V CDR1 and CDR2: SGHAT, FQNNGV. V lost 5 bases to trimming and J lost 5 bases, with 18 bases between them.

Notes on this clone: The junction departs from germline at one end; a sequencing error may be responsible. The chain links TRBV18 to TRBJ1-6; D unresolved. Germline V gene lookup returns CDR1 KGHSH and CDR2 LQKENI. The CDR3 extends over 13 amino acids. CDR3 nucleotides: TGTGCCAACTCACGACTGGATAATTCACCCCTCCACTTT. Its protein product is CANSRLDNSPLHF.

The rearrangement joins TRBV18 to TRBJ1-2, with TRBD1 matching 8 bases. This CDR3 has 13 amino acids. CDR1 is KGHSH, CDR2 LQKENI, per germline. The junction had 7 bases not matched to a gene; V was cut back by 6 bases and J by 7 bases. CDR3 coding DNA: TGTGCCAGCTCTCTCGACAGGGGATCTGGCTACACCTTC. This gives the protein CASSLDRGSGYTF.

J is TRBJ2-5 and V is TRBV7-2; 11 bases match TRBD2. The CDR3 has 16 amino acids. Germline V gene lookup returns CDR1 SGHTA and CDR2 FQGNSA. V was pared by 4 bases and J by 2 bases, with 6 bases of the junction left unmatched. The CDR3 bases are TGTGCCAGCAGCTATGGGCTAGCGGGGGGACAAGAGACCCAGTACTTC. Its translation is CASSYGLAGGQETQYF. Full variable domain (remainder filled in from reference TRBV7-2 and TRBJ2-5): GAGVSQSPSNKVTEKGKDVELRCDPISGHTALYWYRQSLGQGLEFLIYFQGNSAPDKSGLPSDRFSAERTGGSVSTLTIQRTQQEDSAVYLCASSYGLAGGQETQYFGPGTRLLVL.

V gene TRBV6-1 combines with J gene TRBJ2-7; the D gene could be TRBD1 or TRBD2 (5 bases each). Deletions cut 5 bases from V and 5 bases from J, with 7 bases between. This CDR3 comprises 11 residues. Germline V gene data show CDR1 as MNHNS and CDR2 as SASEGT. CDR3 DNA: TGTGCCAGCAGTAGGGGAGACGAGCAGTACTTC. Encoded protein: CASSRGDEQYF.

This clone was detected once. CDR3 coding DNA: TGTGCCAGTAGTATCCCTTTCGGGGCTAACTATGGCTACACCTTC. Amino acids: CASSIPFGANYGYTF. This chain connects TRBV19 to TRBJ1-2; D remains ambiguous. Germline CDR1 LNHDA, CDR2 SQIVND (reference sequence). The V end lost 3 bases, the J end lost 0 bases, and 11 bases lay between the germline ends. CDR3 length equals 15 residues. The entire variable domain, with the rest obtained from reference TRBV19 and TRBJ1-2, is as follows: DGGITQSPKYLFRKEGQNVTLSCEQNLNHDAMYWYRQDPGQGLRLIYYSQIVNDFQKGDIAEGYSVSREKKESFPLTVTSAQKNPTAFYLCASSIPFGANYGYTFGSGTRLTVV.

The chain links TRBV4-3 to TRBJ2-7; D is possibly TRBD1 or TRBD2 (6 bases each). CDR3 length: 18 residues. CDR1 and CDR2 (germline): LGHNA, YSLEER. V was clipped by 0 bases and J by 0 bases, with 18 bases between them. The CDR3 here is CASSQEWDGGRGSYEQYF. In DNA, the CDR3 is TGCGCCAGCAGCCAAGAATGGGACGGGGGCCGGGGCTCCTACGAGCAGTACTTC.

This chain's CDR3 is CASSKPTGTFNTGELFF. In nucleotides, the CDR3 is TGTGCCAGCTCAAAACCTACCGGGACCTTTAACACCGGGGAGCTGTTTTTT. V usage is TRBV18 and J usage is TRBJ2-2; D tentatively reads TRBD1 or TRBD2 (5 bases each). This CDR3 has 17 amino acids. CDR1 is KGHSH, CDR2 LQKENI, per germline. Trimming pared 5 bases from V and 2 bases from J, leaving 18 bases between.

The V call is TRBV30, the J call TRBJ1-6, with TRBD1 matching 9 bases. V dropped 5 bases and J dropped 7; count of bases not matched to a gene: 18. CDR1 is GTSNPN, CDR2 SVGIG, per germline (reference sequence). The CDR3 runs 18 residues. The CDR3 protein is CAWGRRTGVKVTNSPLHF. CDR3 DNA: TGTGCCTGGGGGAGACGGACAGGGGTGAAAGTAACGAATTCACCCCTCCACTTT.

This sequence joins TRBV7-9 and TRBJ2-3; D ambiguous. Germline loops: CDR1 SEHNR, CDR2 FQNEAQ (reference sequence). This CDR3 has 13 residues. V dropped 2 bases and J dropped 1 base, with 4 bases sitting between them. The CDR3 nucleotides read TGTGCCAGCAGCTTAATAGGCACAGATACGCAGTATTTT. Residues: CASSLIGTDTQYF.

The chain links TRBV5-4 to TRBJ2-1; no clear D. CDR1 is SGHNT and CDR2 is YYREEE in the germline V gene (reference sequence). V lost 4 bases to trimming and J lost 10 bases, with 9 bases between them. The CDR3 is 11 residues long. Here the CDR3 reads CASSRQAEQFF. The CDR3 bases are TGTGCCAGCAGCCGACAAGCCGAGCAGTTCTTC.

The V gene is TRBV14, the J gene TRBJ2-2, with a tentative D call TRBD1 (5 bases). The CDR3 length is 17 residues. V was pared by 0 bases and J by 6 bases, with 17 bases between. Germline loops: CDR1 SGHDN, CDR2 FVKESK. CDR3 sequence reads: CASSQELARAVAGELFF. The CDR3 coding sequence is TGTGCCAGCAGCCAAGAACTGGCCAGGGCGGTGGCCGGGGAGCTGTTTTTT.

This clone came up a few times. The chain uses TRBV18 and TRBJ2-7, with 9 bases identical to TRBD1. CDR1 and CDR2 (germline): KGHSH, LQKENI. V shed 8 bases and J 6 bases; nucleotides not matched to a gene: 8. The CDR3 contains 13 residues. The CDR3 DNA follows: TGTGCCAGCACACAAGAGACAGGGGGCGAGCAGTACTTC. Translating gives CASTQETGGEQYF. Based on the CDR3 plus reference TRBV18 and TRBJ2-7, the full variable domain is NAGVMQNPRHLVRRRGQEARLRCSPMKGHSHVYWYRQLPEEGLKFMVYLQKENIIDESGMPKERFSAEFPKEGPSILRIQQVVRGDSAAYFCASTQETGGEQYFGPGTRLTVT.

The chain carries TRBV5-1 and TRBJ2-7, with TRBD1 identical over 8 bases. The CDR3 is made up of 14 amino acids. The J segment lost 0 bases and the V segment lost 3 bases, leaving 2 bases of the junction unmatched. Germline V gives CDR1 SGHRS, CDR2 YFSETQ. The DNA of the CDR3 is TGCGCCAGCAGCTCGACAGGGGCCTCCTACGAGCAGTACTTC. It yields the protein CASSSTGASYEQYF.